A selection of T cell receptor beta chains follows, all from one sample in a study of blood T cell repertoires in COVID-19. Clones were sequenced by immunoSEQ multiplex PCR, and TCRdb holds only the in-frame ones, with some missing. The sample carries 50,000 to 75,000 clones, 65% to 80% recorded once. The specimen was peripheral blood. The receptors derive from a human donor in a cohort sampled during active COVID-19. Both conserved end residues are part of each CDR3. D genes are given only for firm matches. A row's size may be missing; if present it is once, few, many or a size class.

NA | TRBJ2-4 | TRBD1 | TRBV7-9 | TGTGCCAGCAGCTTAGCGGGGACAGGGAATAACATTCAGTACTTC | CASSLAGTGNNIQYF
NA | TRBJ1-2 | NA | TRBV13 | TGTGCCAGCAGTAACTGGCAGGAACCCAACTATGGCTACACCTTC | CASSNWQEPNYGYTF
NA | TRBJ1-5 | TRBD1 | TRBV5-6 | TGTGCCAGCAGCTTTTCCGACAGGGTGAATCAGCCCCAGCATTTT | CASSFSDRVNQPQHF
NA | TRBJ1-1 | NA | TRBV5-6 | TGTGCCAGCAGCGCCAACGGGGGGCAAGGAGAAGCTTTCTTT | CASSANGGQGEAFF
NA | TRBJ1-2 | NA | TRBV28 | TGTGCCAGCAGTGACAGCTTCTATGGCTACACCTTC | CASSDSFYGYTF
NA | TRBJ2-5 | NA | TRBV2 | TGTGCCAGCAGTAAGACCCTGACAGATTATGACTTC | CASSKTLTDYDF
NA | TRBJ2-7 | NA | TRBV11-2 | TGTGCCAGCAGCTTCACGTTCGGAGCTAGCTCCTACGAGCAGTACTTC | CASSFTFGASSYEQYF
NA | TRBJ2-5 | TRBD2 | TRBV27 | TGTGCCAGCAGTTTATCGGGTCTAGCGGGGGAAGAGACCCAGTACTTC | CASSLSGLAGEETQYF
NA | TRBJ2-1 | TRBD2 | TRBV9 | TGTGCCAGCAGCGTGACTAGCGGGGGGGCCTCTGAGCAGTTCTTC | CASSVTSGGASEQFF
NA | TRBJ1-2 | TRBD1 | TRBV5-1 | TGCGCCAGCAGCTTGGAGGCAGGGGGCTCCTATGGCTACACCTTC | CASSLEAGGSYGYTF
NA | TRBJ2-5 | NA | TRBV3-1/TRBV3-2 | TGTGCCAGCAGCCAAGGTTCACTCGGAGGTTTGGAGACCCAGTACTTC | CASSQGSLGGLETQYF
NA | TRBJ2-5 | NA | TRBV28 | TGTGCCAGCACGGGTAGCAGTGAGACCCAGTACTTC | CASTGSSETQYF
many | TRBJ1-6 | NA | TRBV11-1 | TGTGCCAGCAGCTTAGGGCCTGATTCACCCCTCCACTTT | CASSLGPDSPLHF
NA | TRBJ1-6 | NA | TRBV3-1/TRBV3-2 | TGTGCCAGCAGCATAGACTCAACAGGCGGCCTTCCCTATAATTCACCCCTCCACTTT | CASSIDSTGGLPYNSPLHF
NA | TRBJ2-6 | NA | TRBV3-1/TRBV3-2 | TGTGCCAGCAGCCAAGACAGCTCTGGGGCCAACGTCCTGACTTTC | CASSQDSSGANVLTF
NA | TRBJ2-7 | TRBD2 | TRBV20-1 | TGCAGTGCTAGTGGGGGGGGGACCTACGAGCAGTACTTC | CSASGGGTYEQYF
NA | TRBJ1-5 | NA | TRBV11-1 | TGTGCCAGCAGCACCCGCGAGGGACAGCCCCAGCATTTT | CASSTREGQPQHF
NA | TRBJ2-3 | TRBD2 | TRBV29-1 | TGCAGCGTTTCGACTAGCAGCACAGATACGCAGTATTTT | CSVSTSSTDTQYF
few | TRBJ1-6 | TRBD1 | TRBV7-9 | TGTGCCAGCAGCCGGACAGGGGAAGAGAATTCACCCCTCCACTTT | CASSRTGEENSPLHF
NA | TRBJ1-1 | NA | TRBV20-1 | TGCAGTGCTAGTCTCGCGTCTGAAGCTTTCTTT | CSASLASEAFF
NA | TRBJ1-1 | NA | TRBV5-6 | TGTGCCAGCAGCTTGGAACCCGGGAGCACTGAAGCTTTCTTT | CASSLEPGSTEAFF
NA | TRBJ2-1 | TRBD2 | TRBV30 | TGTGCCTGGAGAGCACTAGCGGGGTATTACGGTGAGCAGTTCTTC | CAWRALAGYYGEQFF
NA | TRBJ2-3 | NA | TRBV7-6 | TGTGCCAGCAGCTTACGGGTTGGCGGGGTTGGCACAGATACGCAGTATTTT | CASSLRVGGVGTDTQYF
NA | TRBJ2-7 | TRBD1 | TRBV6-5 | TGTGCCAGCATCGCGCCGGGACAGGTAATCGAGCAGTACTTC | CASIAPGQVIEQYF
NA | TRBJ2-3 | NA | TRBV1 | TGCACCAGCCCCCTAGCCGAGATGGATACGCAGTATTTT | CTSPLAEMDTQYF